This TCR beta chain was sequenced for a study of naive and memory T cell subsets. The beta constant-region primer was an equimolar mix of two oligonucleotides covering TRBC1 and TRBC2. Four rounds of PCR amplified the ligated cDNA using nested alpha and beta constant-region primers plus SP2. A 12-nucleotide UMI and the SP2 primer were added to the cDNA 3' end by oligonucleotide ligation. Using its own MiXCR run on the UMI-ligation and nested PCR reads, TCRdb lists one record per CDR3 protein. The sample includes under 150,000 distinct CDR3 sequences, 15% to 25% seen only once; the top ten take 0.6% to 0.7%. Overall study results and limits: Over 90% of naive TCR sequences appeared only once after error correction, unlike memory subsets. Diversity fell and Gini index rose from naive through CM, EM, EMRA. Especially in CD8 cells, naive repertoires contained a few larger clonotypes, possibly CD45RA-re-expressing memory cells.

CMV status came from CD4+ T cell IFNgamma after overnight CMV lysate stimulation of fresh PBMCs. Remarks on this clonotype: The antigen is unknown.

This receptor was obtained from a human donor in good health. The sequenced sample was naive CD8+ T cells from blood.

CDR3 residues: CASSPQGALNEKLFF. The CDR3 DNA sequence: TGTGCCAGCTCTCCACAGGGGGCGCTTAATGAAAAACTGTTTTTT. The J gene is TRBJ1-4, the V gene TRBV28, with TRBD1 matching 9 bases. The CDR3 runs to 15 residues. Trimming cost V 8 bases and J 4 bases; bases outside gene matches: 8. Germline assignment: CDR1 MDHEN and CDR2 SYDVKM.